Presented here are 27 T cell receptor beta chains from one specimen sequenced in a study of blood T cell repertoires in COVID-19. The method was immunoSEQ multiplex PCR; TCRdb's version includes in-frame clones alone and lacks a portion of them. The sample holds around 190,000 clones; 75% to 85% are singletons and the top ten take roughly 1.4%. Sequencing input: peripheral blood. The receptors originated from a human donor in a cohort sampled during active COVID-19.

The genes are TRBV4-3 and TRBJ1-2; D uncertain. V was cut by 0 bases and J by 1 base, with 6 bases left in between. CDR1 is LGHNA and CDR2 is YSLEER in the germline V gene. CDR3 length: 14 residues. The CDR3 loop is CASSQDGVNYGYTF. CDR3 in DNA: TGCGCCAGCAGCCAAGATGGAGTTAACTATGGCTACACCTTC.

This chain joins TRBV6-1 and TRBJ1-2, with 9 bases matching TRBD1. The germline CDR1 and CDR2 sequences are MNHNS and SASEGT. This CDR3 is built from 14 residues. After removal of 2 bases from V and 4 bases from J, the junction contained 2 bases not matched to a gene. As DNA, the CDR3 is TGTGCCAGCAGTGAAATGGACAGGGGCTATGGCTACACCTTC. Residues: CASSEMDRGYGYTF.

The chain carries TRBV4-2 and TRBJ2-3, with 9 bases aligning to TRBD2. This CDR3 has 17 residues. J gave up 1 base and V 0 bases, and 5 bases lay outside the gene matches. Germline-derived CDR1 and CDR2 are LGHNA and YNFKEQ. For the CDR3, the DNA is TGTGCCAGCAGCCAAGATGGGCCTAGCGGGGGCACAGATACGCAGTATTTT. Protein: CASSQDGPSGGTDTQYF.

The chain is built from TRBV7-2 and TRBJ1-1, with D unclear. This CDR3 region has 14 residues. Germline V gives CDR1 SGHTA, CDR2 FQGNSA. With 1 base removed from V and 1 base from J, the gap between germline ends came to 7 bases. CDR3 bases: TGTGCCAGCAGCTTAGTCCTCGGGAACACTGAAGCTTTCTTT. This codes for CASSLVLGNTEAFF.

This clone appeared once. The chain is built from TRBV5-1 and TRBJ2-5, with 7 bases identical to TRBD2. The CDR3 runs 14 residues. The germline CDR1 and CDR2 sequences are SGHRS and YFSETQ. Trimming took 0 bases from V and 4 from J; bases not matched to a gene: 3. The CDR3 reads CASSLETGGETQYF. CDR3 sequence (DNA): TGCGCCAGCAGCTTGGAGACGGGAGGAGAGACCCAGTACTTC.

The chain employs TRBV2 and TRBJ2-3; 9 bases fit TRBD2. Trimming removed 11 bases from V and 0 bases from J; junction bases left unmatched: 6. Germline CDR1 reads SNHLY; CDR2 reads FYNNEI. This CDR3 contains 14 residues. The CDR3 coding sequence is TGTGCCGCAAGACTAGCGGCCAGCACAGATACGCAGTATTTT. Translating gives CAARLAASTDTQYF.

A few counts support this clone. The chain recombines TRBV7-2 with TRBJ2-1, with a tentative D call TRBD1 (6 bases). The CDR3 consists of 12 residues. Germline lookup yields CDR1 SGHTA and CDR2 FQGNSA. Trimming pared 3 bases from V and 13 bases from J, leaving 13 bases between. The CDR3 here is CASSFTGQSQFF. The CDR3 DNA is TGTGCCAGCAGCTTTACAGGACAGAGCCAGTTCTTC. Variable domain in full (rest from reference TRBV7-2 and TRBJ2-1): GAGVSQSPSNKVTEKGKDVELRCDPISGHTALYWYRQSLGQGLEFLIYFQGNSAPDKSGLPSDRFSAERTGGSVSTLTIQRTQQEDSAVYLCASSFTGQSQFFGPGTRLTVL.

The chain combines TRBV3-1 (or the pseudogene TRBV3-2) with TRBJ2-7, with 7 bases aligning to TRBD1. Germline loops: CDR1 LGHDT, CDR2 YNNKEL (reference sequence). V trimming: 0 bases; J trimming: 0 bases; junction bases outside the gene matches: 8. This CDR3 has 17 amino acids. The CDR3 DNA follows: TGTGCCAGCAGCCAAGATTGGGGGACAGCCAGCTCCTACGAGCAGTACTTC. Residues: CASSQDWGTASSYEQYF.

J is TRBJ2-7 and V is TRBV6-1; weak D call: TRBD2 (6 bases). Germline values: CDR1 MNHNS, CDR2 SASEGT. This CDR3 has 15 residues. V was shortened by 0 bases and J by 7 bases, with 16 bases between the two germline ends. CDR3 region: CASSEADLNGGEQYF. CDR3 sequence (DNA): TGTGCCAGCAGTGAAGCCGACCTAAACGGGGGTGAGCAGTACTTC.

For this clone: A far larger clone is just one base off, so this is likely a read error. V is TRBV28 and J is TRBJ2-1; 7 bases agree with TRBD1. CDR1 and CDR2 (germline): MDHEN, SYDVKM. The CDR3 runs 12 residues. With V trimmed by 2 bases and J by 10 bases, 2 bases remained unmatched. The CDR3: CASSLEGGEQFF. The DNA for the CDR3 is TGTGCCAGCAGTTTAGAAGGGGGCGAGCAGTTCTTC.

CDR3 sequence (DNA): TGTGCCACCAACATCGGATGGGCCACTAACTATGGCTACACCTTC. Its translation: CATNIGWATNYGYTF. The chain carries TRBV24-1 and TRBJ1-2, with unresolved D. Looked up from germline, CDR1 is KGHDR and CDR2 is SFDVKD. V lost 8 bases to trimming and J lost 0 bases, with 15 bases between them. The CDR3 extends over 15 amino acids.

The rearrangement uses TRBV6-5 and TRBJ2-7; TRBD1 agrees at 8 bases. In germline, CDR1 is MNHEY, CDR2 SVGAGI. The trim removed 6 bases at V and 4 bases at J, leaving 8 bases unmatched. The CDR3 runs to 14 residues. DNA of the CDR3: TGTGCCAGCAGACTAGGGACAGGCCTTTACGAGCAGTACTTC. Its protein is CASRLGTGLYEQYF.

A single count supports this clone. V and J are TRBV18 and TRBJ2-5; D not certain. Germline CDR1 reads KGHSH; CDR2 reads LQKENI. The V and J ends lost 0 bases and 5 bases respectively, with 10 bases between them. The CDR3 spans 14 residues. The CDR3 nucleotides are TGTGCCAGCTCACCACCCCCAGGCAGCGAGACCCAGTACTTC. Protein: CASSPPPGSETQYF.

This chain uses TRBV7-2 with TRBJ2-5; D unresolved. The CDR3 spans 13 residues. The V gene lost 5 bases and the J gene lost 6 bases, with 13 bases spanning the gap. Germline CDR1 is SGHTA and CDR2 is FQGNSA. Here the CDR3 reads CASSPGSLKTQYF. CDR3 nucleotides: TGTGCCAGCAGCCCGGGTAGCCTTAAGACCCAGTACTTC.

The chain employs TRBV15 and TRBJ1-6; D may be TRBD1 (6 bases). V was shortened by 4 bases and J by 8 bases, with 12 bases between the two germline ends. The germline V gene has CDR1 LNHNV and CDR2 YYDKDF (reference sequence). This CDR3 has 14 amino acids. In nucleotides, the CDR3 is TGTGCCACCAGCATAGACAGGACTTATTCACCCCTCCACTTT. This translates into CATSIDRTYSPLHF. The full variable domain, with the rest looked up from reference TRBV15 and TRBJ1-6, is DAMVIQNPRYQVTQFGKPVTLSCSQTLNHNVMYWYQQKSSQAPKLLFHYYDKDFNNEADTPDNFQSRRPNTSFCFLDIRSPGLGDTAMYLCATSIDRTYSPLHFGNGTRLTVT.

This clone was recorded once. The V gene is TRBV2, the J gene TRBJ2-7, with TRBD1 matching 7 bases. Germline trimming cut 6 bases from V and 3 bases from J; bases unmatched to any gene: 11. This CDR3 region has 15 residues. Germline-derived CDR1 and CDR2 are SNHLY and FYNNEI. Here the CDR3 DNA reads TGTGCCAGCAGATCTCGAGATAGGGGGCTCTACGAGCAGTACTTC. Translating gives CASRSRDRGLYEQYF. Full variable domain (outside the CDR3, taken from reference TRBV2 and TRBJ2-7): EPEVTQTPSHQVTQMGQEVILRCVPISNHLYFYWYRQILGQKVEFLVSFYNNEISEKSEIFDDQFSVERPDGSNFTLKIRSTKLEDSAMYFCASRSRDRGLYEQYFGPGTRLTVT.

The genes are TRBV28 and TRBJ1-5, with D unclear. V was shortened by 6 bases and J by 7 bases, with 10 bases between the two germline ends. The CDR3 extends over 12 amino acids. Germline CDR1 MDHEN, CDR2 SYDVKM. The CDR3 loop reads CASRLNGQPQHF. The CDR3, as DNA: TGTGCCAGCAGGCTTAACGGGCAGCCCCAGCATTTT. Combining the CDR3 with reference TRBV28 and TRBJ1-5 gives the whole variable domain DVKVTQSSRYLVKRTGEKVFLECVQDMDHENMFWYRQDPGLGLRLIYFSYDVKMKEKGDIPEGYSVSREKKERFSLILESASTNQTSMYLCASRLNGQPQHFGDGTRLSIL.

The rearrangement links TRBV27 to TRBJ1-6; 10 positions agree with TRBD1. There are 15 residues in the CDR3. V trimming: 2 bases; J trimming: 7 bases; junction bases outside the gene matches: 2. Germline-derived CDR1 and CDR2 are MNHEY and SMNVEV (reference sequence). The DNA for the CDR3 is TGTGCCAGCAGTTTAATGGGACAGGGGAATTCACCCCTCCACTTT. Protein sequence: CASSLMGQGNSPLHF.

This chain uses TRBV11-2 with TRBJ2-3, with TRBD1 matching over 9 bases. The germline gives CDR1 SGHAT, CDR2 FQNNGV. The ends lost 7 bases at V and 3 bases at J; junction bases unmatched: 8. The CDR3 is made up of 15 amino acids. The CDR3 bases are TGTGCCAGCATCCTCCCGGGACAGGGAACAGATACGCAGTATTTT. Its protein is CASILPGQGTDTQYF.

This sequence joins TRBV9 and TRBJ1-2, with TRBD1 matching 10 bases. V was pared by 3 bases and J by 5 bases, with 7 bases of the junction left unmatched. The CDR3 has 15 amino acids. From germline, CDR1 is SGDLS and CDR2 YYNGEE. CDR3 nucleotides: TGTGCCAGCAGCGCGTTCGGACAGGGGGATTATGGCTACACCTTC. Translation gives CASSAFGQGDYGYTF.

This clone was recorded once. This chain links TRBV24-1 with TRBJ2-7; possible D gene TRBD1, 6 bases. CDR3 length: 15 residues. The V and J ends lost 6 bases and 0 bases respectively, with 14 bases between them. From germline, CDR1 is KGHDR and CDR2 SFDVKD. The CDR3 DNA is TGTGCCACCAGTCGTGACAGGAAGGGCTCCTACGAGCAGTACTTC. Residues: CATSRDRKGSYEQYF.

The chain is built from TRBV7-2 and TRBJ2-7, with D possibly TRBD1 on 5 matching bases. V was trimmed by 3 bases and J by 2 bases, leaving 14 bases between them. Looked up from germline, CDR1 is SGHTA and CDR2 is FQGNSA. The CDR3 is made up of 15 amino acids. In DNA form, the CDR3 reads TGTGCCAGCAGCTTCAGACAGCCCCCCACCTACGAGCAGTACTTC. It specifies CASSFRQPPTYEQYF.

As for this clone: At one end the junction does not follow the germline gene, possibly because of a read error. The chain combines TRBV4-1 with TRBJ1-2; TRBD1 agrees at 7 bases. Germline V lookup: CDR1 MGHRA, CDR2 YSYEKL. The CDR3 totals 15 residues. The CDR3 loop is CASSQGDRDNNGYTF. DNA for the CDR3: TGCGCCAGCAGCCAAGGAGACAGGGATAACAATGGCTACACCTTC.

The V and J genes are TRBV18 and TRBJ2-7; D ambiguous. The germline gives CDR1 KGHSH, CDR2 LQKENI. Trimming cost V 1 base and J 1 base, with 17 bases left between them. The CDR3 is made up of 17 amino acids. The CDR3 spells CASSPRLSQTYSYEQYF. DNA of the CDR3: TGTGCCAGCTCACCACGACTCTCACAAACCTATTCCTACGAGCAGTACTTC.

The chain links TRBV7-8 to TRBJ1-1; tentatively, D is TRBD1 (5 bases). Per the germline V gene, CDR1 is SGHVS and CDR2 is FQNEAQ. V lost 4 bases and J lost 5, with 14 bases in between. The CDR3 runs 14 residues. The CDR3 loop is CASSSRWGRTEAFF. In DNA form, the CDR3 reads TGTGCCAGCAGCTCCAGGTGGGGGAGGACTGAAGCTTTCTTT.

J is TRBJ1-1 and V is TRBV6-5; D remains ambiguous. V was trimmed by 6 bases and J by 1 base, leaving 3 bases between them. The CDR3 sequence is 11 residues long. Germline loops: CDR1 MNHEY, CDR2 SVGAGI. CDR3: CASRRNTEAFF. In nucleotides, the CDR3 is TGTGCCAGCAGGAGGAACACTGAAGCTTTCTTT.

The chain employs TRBV7-9 and TRBJ2-3, with D tentatively TRBD1 (6 bases). CDR1 and CDR2 from the germline V gene are SEHNR and FQNEAQ (reference sequence). V was cut by 1 base and J by 9 bases, with 11 bases left in between. The CDR3 contains 13 residues. The CDR3 protein is CASSLVERGTQYF. The CDR3 nucleotides read TGTGCCAGCAGCTTAGTCGAGAGGGGGACGCAGTATTTT.